This T cell receptor (beta chain) originates from a study of T-cell reconstitution after alpha-beta-depleted transplantation in children. A remark on this clonotype: Antigen: not known.

The TCRbeta library was prepared with unique molecular identifiers. TCRdb reprocessed the PCR reads with MiXCR, giving one entry per CDR3 protein. The sample shows tens of thousands of distinct CDR3 sequences, 5% to 6.5% of them seen only once. Study outcomes and limitations: Two months or so post-transplant, alpha-beta T cells reportedly derived from several hundred expanded graft clones.

The TCR sequence derives from a female patient between 2 and 10 years old who had a stem cell transplant for aplastic anemia, so the T cells may come from the graft donor. The specimen was PBMCs, mostly from graft donor cells, collected 60 days after TCRalphabeta/CD19-depleted stem cell transplant.

The CDR3 is CASSLPPTPGSEQYF. CDR3 DNA sequence: TGTGCCAGCAGCTTACCTCCAACCCCGGGATCCGAGCAGTACTTC. This chain connects TRBV11-2 to TRBJ2-7; TRBD2 is a possible D gene (5 bases). V lost 2 bases and J 6 bases, leaving 17 bases between the germline ends. Germline lookup yields CDR1 SGHAT and CDR2 FQNNGV. The CDR3 is 15 amino acids.